Shown below are 12 T cell receptor beta chains from a single sample sequenced in a study of cytotoxic CD8 clonotypes in ibrutinib-treated CLL (dated by TCRdb to the early 2020s). Library construction relied on the immunoSEQ multiplex PCR assay. Imported from immuneACCESS, the table was reduced by TCRdb to in-frame sequences with V and J called. These copies leave out some clones; in studies compared against another copy, an unresolved V gene accounts for under half, and the cause of the remainder is not known. This sample comprises approximately 330,000 clones, almost 80% of them detected only once. 6.5% to 8% of the sample is taken by the ten largest. The sequencing here drew on PBMCs, taken before ibrutinib treatment. The receptors shown here come from a human donor with chronic lymphocytic leukemia.

The J gene is TRBJ2-7, the V gene TRBV5-1; 8 bases are shared with TRBD1. V was clipped by 2 bases and J by 3 bases; unmatched bases: 13. This CDR3 has 17 residues. The germline CDR1 and CDR2 sequences are SGHRS and YFSETQ. For the CDR3, the DNA is TGCGCCAGCAGCTTTCGGGCTTCGGGACAGGTTTTCTACGAGCAGTACTTC. It yields the protein CASSFRASGQVFYEQYF.

This sequence joins TRBV29-1 and TRBJ2-7, with TRBD2 matching 13 bases. Germline lookup yields CDR1 SQVTM and CDR2 ANQGSEA. The CDR3 is 13 residues long. Unmatched junction bases numbered 1, after V lost 2 bases and J lost 6 bases. The CDR3 region has the DNA TGCAGCGTTGAAAGGACTAGCGGGAGCGAGCAGTACTTC. Translation gives CSVERTSGSEQYF.

This rearrangement joins TRBV5-6 to TRBJ2-7; perhaps TRBD1 as D (6 bases). The CDR3 contains 12 residues. The V gene lost 4 bases and the J gene lost 3 bases, with 8 bases spanning the gap. Germline V CDR1 and CDR2: SGHDT, YYEEEE. CDR3 amino acids: CASSTGFYEQYF. DNA for the CDR3: TGTGCCAGCAGCACAGGGTTCTACGAGCAGTACTTC. The full variable domain, with the rest looked up from reference TRBV5-6 and TRBJ2-7, is DAGVTQSPTHLIKTRGQQVTLRCSPKSGHDTVSWYQQALGQGPQFIFQYYEEEERQRGNFPDRFSGHQFPNYSSELNVNALLLGDSALYLCASSTGFYEQYFGPGTRLTVT.

This clone is a singleton in its sample. The chain joins TRBV2 to TRBJ2-1, with D tentatively TRBD1 or TRBD2 (5 bases each). Trimming removed 4 bases from V and 0 bases from J, with 10 bases in between. The V gene's germline CDR1 is SNHLY and CDR2 FYNNEI. This CDR3 spans 15 amino acids. The CDR3 region has the DNA TGTGCCAGCAGTGTGGGACCGAGCTCCTACAATGAGCAGTTCTTC. Translation: CASSVGPSSYNEQFF.

This clone was seen a few times. The V and J genes are TRBV7-2 and TRBJ1-1; D is ambiguous. CDR1 and CDR2 (germline): SGHTA, FQGNSA. V gave up 6 bases and J gave up 1 base, with 12 bases separating them. This CDR3 spans 14 amino acids. In nucleotides, the CDR3 is TGTGCCAGCAGTCTAAGTCCGGGGAACACTGAAGCTTTCTTT. It is translated as CASSLSPGNTEAFF.

The rearrangement joins TRBV19 to TRBJ1-1; D gene unclear. This CDR3 is built from 13 residues. Trimming stripped 7 bases from V and 5 bases from J, with 14 bases between. Germline CDR1 reads LNHDA; CDR2 reads SQIVND (reference sequence). The CDR3 spells CASITLGVTEAFF. CDR3 nucleotides: TGTGCCAGTATCACACTTGGGGTTACTGAAGCTTTCTTT.

This chain links TRBV7-9 with TRBJ2-7, with D perhaps matching TRBD2 (6 bases). Germline V gene lookup returns CDR1 SEHNR and CDR2 FQNEAQ (reference sequence). Deletions cut 1 base from V and 3 bases from J, with 13 bases between. The CDR3 spans 15 residues. The CDR3 region has the DNA TGTGCCAGCAGCTTAGAGGCGGGACTCCTCTACGAGCAGTACTTC. It yields the protein CASSLEAGLLYEQYF.

This clone showed up just once. This may be a read error: a much more frequent sequence differs by one nucleotide. This sequence joins TRBV11-3 and TRBJ2-5; the D is unclear. Trimming removed 0 bases at V and 1 base at J, with 3 bases between. Germline V gene data show CDR1 as SGHNT and CDR2 as YENEEA. The length of the CDR3 is 13 residues. DNA for the CDR3: TGTGCCAGCAGCTTAGATGCCCAAGAGACCCAGTACTTC. Translated, it gives CASSLDAQETQYF.

V and J are TRBV11-2 and TRBJ2-7; 7 bases fit TRBD1. With 5 bases clipped from V and 6 bases from J, the junction kept 10 bases outside the gene matches. CDR3 length equals 14 residues. Germline assignment: CDR1 SGHAT and CDR2 FQNNGV. The DNA of the CDR3 is TGTGCCAGCAGCAAATGGACAGGTCCCCTCGAGCAGTACTTC. This translates into CASSKWTGPLEQYF.

V and J are TRBV7-3 and TRBJ1-2; 7 bases map to TRBD1. V lost 0 bases to trimming and J lost 2 bases; unmatched junction nucleotides: 6. The CDR3 is 16 residues long. CDR1 is SGHTA and CDR2 is FQGTGA in the germline V gene. The CDR3, as DNA: TGTGCCAGCAGCTTAACGGGACAGCCAGCGAACTATGGCTACACCTTC. This sequence encodes CASSLTGQPANYGYTF. Full variable domain (remainder filled in from reference TRBV7-3 and TRBJ1-2): GAGVSQTPSNKVTEKGKYVELRCDPISGHTALYWYRQSLGQGPEFLIYFQGTGAADDSGLPNDRFFAVRPEGSVSTLKIQRTERGDSAVYLCASSLTGQPANYGYTFGSGTRLTVV.

The genes are TRBV6-5 and TRBJ1-2; D is undetermined. There are 14 residues in the CDR3. CDR1 is MNHEY, CDR2 SVGAGI, per germline. Trimming removed 5 bases from V and 0 bases from J, with 10 bases in between. The CDR3 here is CASSTPGPNYGYTF. In DNA form, the CDR3 reads TGTGCCAGCAGTACACCGGGCCCTAACTATGGCTACACCTTC.

This clone was picked up one time. CDR3 protein: CASSSNTGFFRYEQYF. DNA for the CDR3: TGTGCCAGCAGCTCCAATACAGGGTTCTTTCGCTACGAGCAGTACTTC. The rearrangement uses TRBV9 and TRBJ2-7, with a possible D match to TRBD1 (6 bases). Germline V gene lookup returns CDR1 SGDLS and CDR2 YYNGEE. The CDR3 has 16 residues. The ends were cut back, 4 bases at V and 3 bases at J, with 20 bases in the middle.